This T cell receptor (beta chain) is drawn from a study of T cell responses to AZD1222 COVID-19 vaccine. Turning to the study itself: The analysis combined second doses at about 4 or about 12 weeks. General study points: Among those given AZD1222, only 6 or 7 were seropositive at baseline. Possibly, clonal diversity was underestimated; donors were largely white British and included more females. Nearly half of spike-specific TCRs reportedly target unmutated variant regions.

For this clone: Antigen specificity is unknown.

The method was immunoSEQ multiplex PCR; TCRdb's version includes in-frame clones alone and lacks a portion of them. This table has around 100,000 clones, less than 95% appearing once. The receptor was isolated from an adult in good health. Sequenced here: peripheral blood, sampled on day 0 of AZD1222 vaccination.

Here the CDR3 DNA reads TGTGCCAGCAGTAGACTAGCGGGGGGTTTGGAGACCCAGTACTTC. Translating gives CASSRLAGGLETQYF. This chain joins TRBV2 and TRBJ2-5; 13 bases are shared with TRBD2. Germline V lookup: CDR1 SNHLY, CDR2 FYNNEI. This CDR3 contains 15 residues. Trimming took 5 bases from V and 5 from J; bases not matched to a gene: 5.